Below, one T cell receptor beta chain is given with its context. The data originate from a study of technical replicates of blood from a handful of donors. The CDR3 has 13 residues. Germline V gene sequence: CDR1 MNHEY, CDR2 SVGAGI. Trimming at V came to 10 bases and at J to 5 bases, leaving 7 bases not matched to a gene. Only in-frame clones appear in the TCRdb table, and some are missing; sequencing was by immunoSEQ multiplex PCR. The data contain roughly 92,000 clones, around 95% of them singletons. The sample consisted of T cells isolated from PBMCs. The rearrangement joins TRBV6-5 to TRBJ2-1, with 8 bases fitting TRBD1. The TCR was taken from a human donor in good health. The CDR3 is CATRTTGDNEQFF. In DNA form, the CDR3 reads TGTGCCACCCGAACGACAGGGGACAATGAGCAGTTCTTC.